This T cell receptor beta chain was sequenced in a study of cytomegalovirus exposure and HLA in healthy donors. The wider study: Counted in an early data release were roughly 87 million unique TCRs from HLA-typed donors. Findings of the study overall: Productive status was seen about 90% or about 30% of the time for most TCR beta V segments in an earlier analysis. There were reportedly fewer N-insertions in an Asian-associated ancestry cluster than the roughly 610-donor mean, in a later analysis.

It was with 60 Vbeta and 13 Jbeta primers that the PCR ran. Generated by immunoSEQ multiplex PCR, the TCRdb table keeps only in-frame clones and is missing some. The sample shows over 150,000 clones, 84% of them seen only once. Note on this clone: Its antigen is unknown.

Trimming removed 3 bases at V and 2 bases at J, with 13 bases between. There are 15 residues in the CDR3. Germline V CDR1 and CDR2: SGHTA, FQGNSA. The sequence derives from a girl aged 5-17 years in good health and CMV-seropositive. V gene TRBV7-2 combines with J gene TRBJ1-1; D is possibly TRBD1 (6 bases). The sample consisted of PBMCs. The CDR3 here is CASSFRQARNTEAFF. The CDR3 DNA follows: TGTGCCAGCAGCTTTAGACAGGCCCGTAACACTGAAGCTTTCTTT.